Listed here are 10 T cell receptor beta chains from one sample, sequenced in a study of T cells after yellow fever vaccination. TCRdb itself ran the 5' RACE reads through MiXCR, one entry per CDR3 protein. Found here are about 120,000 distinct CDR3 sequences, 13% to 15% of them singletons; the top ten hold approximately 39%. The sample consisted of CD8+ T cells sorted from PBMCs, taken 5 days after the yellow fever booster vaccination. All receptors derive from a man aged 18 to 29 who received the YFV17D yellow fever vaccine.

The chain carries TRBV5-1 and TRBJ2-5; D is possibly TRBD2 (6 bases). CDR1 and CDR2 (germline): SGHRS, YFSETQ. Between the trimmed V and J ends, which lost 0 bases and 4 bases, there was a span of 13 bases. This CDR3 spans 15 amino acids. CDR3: CASSLESGLRETQYF. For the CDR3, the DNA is TGCGCCAGCAGCTTGGAATCGGGACTTCGAGAGACCCAGTACTTC.

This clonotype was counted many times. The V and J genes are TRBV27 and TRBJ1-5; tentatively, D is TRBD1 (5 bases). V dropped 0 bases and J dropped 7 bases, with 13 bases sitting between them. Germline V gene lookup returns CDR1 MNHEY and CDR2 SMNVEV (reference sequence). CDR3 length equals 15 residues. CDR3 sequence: CASSLSIEGPQPQHF. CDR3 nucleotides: TGTGCCAGCAGTTTATCGATTGAGGGGCCGCAGCCCCAGCATTTT.

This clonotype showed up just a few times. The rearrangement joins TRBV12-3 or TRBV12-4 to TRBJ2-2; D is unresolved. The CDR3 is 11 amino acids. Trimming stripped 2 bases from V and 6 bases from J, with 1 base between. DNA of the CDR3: TGTGCCAGCAGTTTACCCGGGGAGCTGTTTTTT. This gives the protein CASSLPGELFF.

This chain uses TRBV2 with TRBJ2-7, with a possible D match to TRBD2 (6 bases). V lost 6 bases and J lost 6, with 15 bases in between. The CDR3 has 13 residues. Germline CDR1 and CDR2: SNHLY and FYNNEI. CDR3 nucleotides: TGTGCCAGCAGCGGGGGTACGGCTACCGAGCAGTACGTC. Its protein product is CASSGGTATEQYV.

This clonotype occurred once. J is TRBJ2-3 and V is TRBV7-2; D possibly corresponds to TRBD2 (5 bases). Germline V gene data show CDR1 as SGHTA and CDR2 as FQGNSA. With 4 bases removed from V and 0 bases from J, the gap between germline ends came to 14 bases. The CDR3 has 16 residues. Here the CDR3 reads CASSWAGVGSTDTQYF. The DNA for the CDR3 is TGTGCCAGCAGCTGGGCGGGTGTGGGTAGCACAGATACGCAGTATTTT.

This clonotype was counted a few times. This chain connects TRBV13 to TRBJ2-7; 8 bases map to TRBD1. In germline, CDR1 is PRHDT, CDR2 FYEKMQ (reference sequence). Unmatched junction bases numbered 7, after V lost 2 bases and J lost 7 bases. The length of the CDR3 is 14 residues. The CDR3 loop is CASSLQGASGEQYF. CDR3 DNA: TGTGCCAGCAGCTTACAGGGGGCCTCAGGGGAGCAGTACTTC.

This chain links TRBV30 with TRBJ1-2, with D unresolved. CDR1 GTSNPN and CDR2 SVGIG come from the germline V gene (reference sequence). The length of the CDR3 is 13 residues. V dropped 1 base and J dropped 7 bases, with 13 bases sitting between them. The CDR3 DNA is TGTGCCTGGAGTGAGACGGGCTCGACTGGCTACACCTTC. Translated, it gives CAWSETGSTGYTF.

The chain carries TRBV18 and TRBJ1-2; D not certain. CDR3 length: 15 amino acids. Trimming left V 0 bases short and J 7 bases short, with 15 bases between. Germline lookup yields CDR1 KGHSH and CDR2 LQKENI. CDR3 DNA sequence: TGTGCCAGCTCACCACCAGGATTCGGGAAAAGTGGCTACACCTTC. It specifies CASSPPGFGKSGYTF.

The CDR3 nucleotides are TGTGCCAGCAGCGGTAGCGGGGGGTTATCCTACAATGAGCAGTTCTTC. Residues: CASSGSGGLSYNEQFF. This chain links TRBV9 with TRBJ2-1; 10 bases align to TRBD2. V lost 3 bases and J lost 1; bases outside the gene matches: 4. The CDR3 is made up of 16 amino acids. CDR1 is SGDLS and CDR2 is YYNGEE in the germline V gene.

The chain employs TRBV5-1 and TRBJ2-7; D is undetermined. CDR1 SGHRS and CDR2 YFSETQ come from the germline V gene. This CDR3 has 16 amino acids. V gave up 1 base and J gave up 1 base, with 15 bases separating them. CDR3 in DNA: TGCGCCAGCAGCTTGATTGTGGGGAATCCGTCCTACGAGCAGTACTTC. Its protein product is CASSLIVGNPSYEQYF.